This is a list of T cell receptor beta chains from one sample in a study of beta chain features in type 1 diabetes. The data were produced by immunoSEQ multiplex PCR, yet TCRdb's version contains in-frame clones alone and is incomplete. The table shows some 160,000 clones, with 9% to 10% occurring only once. The sequencing sample was made of central memory CD4+ T cells from blood. The receptors stem from a woman in her thirties with type 1 diabetes. Each CDR3 is given with its conserved first and last residue. A D gene is named only where the DNA matches it firmly. Where a row states a size, it is once, few, many or the class of an expanded clone; other rows omit it.

-	TRBV4-1	TRBD2	TRBJ2-7	CASSQLSSGLVVYEQYF	TGCGCCAGCAGCCAACTAAGCTCGGGACTAGTGGTCTACGAGCAGTACTTC
few	TRBV4-1	-	TRBJ2-1	CASSQEVRARVEFF	TGCGCCAGCAGCCAAGAGGTTCGGGCGAGGGTGGAGTTCTTC
few	TRBV28	-	TRBJ2-7	CASRSGQSYEQYF	TGTGCCAGCAGGTCGGGACAAAGCTACGAGCAGTACTTC
few	TRBV30	-	TRBJ1-1	CAWSSRGWTTEAFF	TGTGCCTGGAGCAGTAGGGGCTGGACCACTGAAGCTTTCTTT
-	TRBV2	-	TRBJ2-1	CASSALAGQGIEQFF	TGTGCCAGCAGTGCCCTAGCGGGACAGGGGATTGAGCAGTTCTTC
few	TRBV6-1	TRBD2	TRBJ2-7	CASSDPGLAGGYEQYF	TGTGCCAGCAGTGACCCGGGACTAGCGGGAGGGTACGAGCAGTACTTC
-	TRBV7-3	TRBD2	TRBJ2-7	CASSSGLVREQYF	TGTGCCAGCAGCTCCGGACTAGTCCGCGAGCAGTACTTC
-	TRBV6-5	-	TRBJ1-1	CASSWDIGAFF	TGTGCCAGCAGTTGGGACATAGGAGCTTTCTTT
few	TRBV4-1	TRBD1	TRBJ2-4	CASSQDMAGGGKNIQYF	TGCGCCAGCAGCCAAGATATGGCAGGGGGCGGCAAAAACATTCAGTACTTC
few	TRBV28	TRBD2	TRBJ2-3	CASSDPGAGGPTDTQYF	TGTGCCAGCAGTGACCCCGGGGCGGGAGGGCCGACAGATACGCAGTATTTT
few	TRBV9	-	TRBJ2-1	CASSALGDNLNEQFF	TGTGCCAGCAGCGCCCTGGGGGACAACCTCAATGAGCAGTTCTTC
-	TRBV29-1	TRBD1	TRBJ1-1	CSGVKGQANTEAFF	TGCAGCGGAGTTAAGGGACAGGCGAACACTGAAGCTTTCTTT
-	TRBV6-5	TRBD1	TRBJ2-7	CASTRQGPVGEQYF	TGTGCCAGCACGCGACAGGGACCCGTAGGGGAGCAGTACTTC
few	TRBV18	TRBD1	TRBJ1-1	CASSPWTGGNTEAFF	TGTGCCAGCTCACCTTGGACAGGGGGAAACACTGAAGCTTTCTTT
-	TRBV30	TRBD2	TRBJ2-1	CAWETSVYNEQFF	TGTGCCTGGGAGACTAGCGTGTACAATGAGCAGTTCTTC
-	TRBV4-2	TRBD2	TRBJ2-7	CASSQDSSGRYEQYF	TGTGCCAGCAGCCAAGATTCTAGCGGACGCTACGAGCAGTACTTC
-	TRBV7-9	-	TRBJ1-2	CASSRQTNYGYTF	TGTGCCAGCAGCAGACAGACTAACTATGGCTACACCTTC
-	TRBV5-4	-	TRBJ1-4	CASSLLGGTNEKLFF	TGTGCCAGCAGCTTGCTCGGCGGGACTAATGAAAAACTGTTTTTT
-	TRBV28	TRBD1	TRBJ1-2	CASSFGTGGIYGYTF	TGTGCCAGCAGTTTTGGGACAGGGGGCATCTATGGCTACACCTTC
few	TRBV28	-	TRBJ2-1	CASSSSGSYNEQFF	TGTGCCAGCAGTTCCAGCGGCTCCTACAATGAGCAGTTCTTC
-	TRBV28	TRBD2	TRBJ2-1	CASSLRRLRGDEQFF	TGTGCCAGCAGTTTACGTCGACTGCGGGGGGATGAGCAGTTCTTC
-	TRBV28	TRBD2	TRBJ2-7	CASSMGLAGGFWEQYF	TGTGCCAGCAGTATGGGACTAGCGGGAGGGTTCTGGGAGCAGTACTTC
-	TRBV2	-	TRBJ2-3	CASSVRELTDTQYF	TGTGCCAGCAGTGTCCGGGAGTTAACAGATACGCAGTATTTT
few	TRBV29-1	TRBD1	TRBJ1-5	CSVRTGRGNQPQHF	TGCAGCGTGAGGACAGGGAGAGGCAATCAGCCCCAGCATTTT
-	TRBV7-3	-	TRBJ2-5	CASSLTPASRETQYF	TGTGCCAGCAGCTTAACTCCCGCTAGTCGCGAGACCCAGTACTTC
-	TRBV7-9	-	TRBJ2-7	CASSLQASYEQYF	TGTGCCAGCAGCTTACAGGCCAGCTACGAGCAGTACTTC
-	TRBV15	-	TRBJ2-7	CATSRGDYVTREQYF	TGTGCCACCAGCAGAGGAGACTACGTGACTCGGGAGCAGTACTTC